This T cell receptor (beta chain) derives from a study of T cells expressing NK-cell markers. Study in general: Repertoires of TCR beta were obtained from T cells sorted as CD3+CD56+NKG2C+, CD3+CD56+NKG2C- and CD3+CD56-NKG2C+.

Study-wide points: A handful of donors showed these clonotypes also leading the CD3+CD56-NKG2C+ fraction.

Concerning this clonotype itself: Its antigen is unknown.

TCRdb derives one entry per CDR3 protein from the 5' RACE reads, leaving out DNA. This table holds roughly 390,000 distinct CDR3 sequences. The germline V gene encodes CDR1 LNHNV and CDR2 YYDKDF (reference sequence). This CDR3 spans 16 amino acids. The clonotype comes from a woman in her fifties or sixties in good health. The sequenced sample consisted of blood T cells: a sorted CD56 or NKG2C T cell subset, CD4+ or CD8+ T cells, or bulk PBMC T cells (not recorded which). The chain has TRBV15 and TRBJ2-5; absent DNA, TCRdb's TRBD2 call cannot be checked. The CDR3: CATSRVFAAGKETQYF.